This TCR beta chain was sequenced during a study of T cells after yellow fever vaccination. As for this clonotype: The antigen remains unidentified.

V was shortened by 8 bases and J by 2 bases, with 17 bases between the two germline ends. Germline V lookup: CDR1 WSHSY, CDR2 SAAADI. This CDR3 comprises 15 residues. TCR cDNA was made by 5'RACE template switching, adding a universal primer site and UMIs. Via MiXCR, TCRdb re-called the 5' RACE reads, giving one row per CDR3 protein. The sample lists some 200,000 distinct CDR3 sequences, about 11% seen once, with 36% in the top ten. Study conclusions and caveats: Most clones from primary vaccination were detected again post-booster (just over 95% CD4, about 88% CD8). Across the CD4 and CD8 compartments, a small share of clonotypes was present in both.

The clonotype originates from a young man who received the YFV17D yellow fever vaccine. The V gene is TRBV10-2, the J gene TRBJ2-3; possible D gene TRBD1, 5 bases. Source: CD8+ T cells sorted from PBMCs, taken 15 days after the yellow fever booster vaccination. The CDR3 nucleotides are TGCGCCAGCGCCCTTGTCCCAGGGTTCACAGATACGCAGTATTTT. This sequence encodes CASALVPGFTDTQYF.